The 10 T cell receptor beta chains presented below share a single source sample, sequenced in a study of T cell responses to AZD1222 COVID-19 vaccine (dated by TCRdb to the early 2020s). The method behind the library was the immunoSEQ multiplex PCR assay. TCRdb holds this immuneACCESS table with in-frame rearrangements only. Some clones are missing; in checked studies, unresolved V genes explain under half, and the rest has no known cause. The sample records 150,000 to 200,000 clones, roughly 88% of which are singletons. The ten largest clonotypes hold 7.7% of the sample. The sample's time point, from its label and the paper: baseline before first vaccination. Sequencing was performed on peripheral blood, taken on day 0 of AZD1222 vaccination. The receptors were gathered from an adult in good health.

CDR3: CASSQPYRGNNSPLHF. In DNA, the CDR3 is TGTGCCAGCAGCCAACCGTACAGGGGCAATAATTCACCCCTCCACTTT. The chain employs TRBV4-2 and TRBJ1-6; 7 bases match TRBD1. The CDR3 is 16 amino acids. With 2 bases clipped from V and 5 bases from J, the junction kept 6 bases outside the gene matches. CDR1 is LGHNA and CDR2 is YNFKEQ in the germline V gene.

The CDR3 nucleotides read TGTGCCAGCAGTTACAGTTCAGCGGGATATGAAAAACTGTTTTTT. Amino acid sequence: CASSYSSAGYEKLFF. This rearrangement joins TRBV6-2 or TRBV6-3 to TRBJ1-4; no firm D call. The CDR3 is 15 amino acids. Deletions cut 2 bases from V and 6 bases from J, with 13 bases between. Germline lookup yields CDR1 MNHEY and CDR2 SVGEGT.

J is TRBJ1-6 and V is TRBV18; D may be TRBD1 (6 bases). CDR3 size: 16 residues. Germline V gives CDR1 KGHSH, CDR2 LQKENI. V was shortened by 3 bases and J by 7 bases, with 16 bases between the two germline ends. The CDR3 sequence is CASSPLPGAGNSPLHF. DNA of the CDR3: TGTGCCAGCTCACCCTTACCAGGGGCTGGGAATTCACCCCTCCACTTT. The full variable domain, in which reference TRBV18 and TRBJ1-6 provide the parts outside the CDR3, is NAGVMQNPRHLVRRRGQEARLRCSPMKGHSHVYWYRQLPEEGLKFMVYLQKENIIDESGMPKERFSAEFPKEGPSILRIQQVVRGDSAAYFCASSPLPGAGNSPLHFGNGTRLTVT.

The chain employs TRBV6-4 and TRBJ1-6; TRBD1 matches 7 bases. The germline gives CDR1 MRHNA, CDR2 SNTAGT. This CDR3 has 14 amino acids. The V segment lost 6 bases and the J segment 7 bases; nucleotides outside the gene matches: 6. In nucleotides, the CDR3 is TGTGCCAGCAGACCAGGGACAGAAAATTCACCCCTCCACTTT. As protein: CASRPGTENSPLHF.

The chain joins TRBV30 to TRBJ1-2, with D possibly being TRBD1 (5 bases). Trimming took off 5 bases at V and 5 bases at J, with 18 bases between the two ends. Germline values: CDR1 GTSNPN, CDR2 SVGIG (reference sequence). This CDR3 spans 14 amino acids. DNA for the CDR3: TGTGCCTGGGCCCTCCGGGACGGAACGTATGGCTACACCTTC. This gives the protein CAWALRDGTYGYTF.

J is TRBJ1-3 and V is TRBV20-1; unclear D gene. V lost 6 bases and J lost 8, with 11 bases in between. Germline V gives CDR1 DFQATT, CDR2 SNEGSKA (reference sequence). The CDR3 covers 11 residues. The CDR3 bases are TGCAGTGCCTCTGTTTCTGACACCATATATTTT. Its protein is CSASVSDTIYF.

There are a few counts of this clone. The chain combines TRBV4-2 with TRBJ1-3; D gene unclear. Between the trimmed V and J ends, which lost 0 bases and 4 bases, there was a span of 4 bases. The CDR3 extends over 13 amino acids. From germline, CDR1 is LGHNA and CDR2 YNFKEQ. The CDR3 spells CASSQDRGNTIYF. CDR3 nucleotides: TGTGCCAGCAGCCAAGATCGGGGAAACACCATATATTTT.

The chain combines TRBV19 with TRBJ1-2, with D hard to call. Looked up from germline, CDR1 is LNHDA and CDR2 is SQIVND (reference sequence). CDR3 length equals 12 residues. Trimming left V 7 bases short and J 6 bases short, with 12 bases between. DNA for the CDR3: TGTGCCAGTAAGGGTAGGGAGGATGGCTACACCTTC. It is translated as CASKGREDGYTF. The full variable domain, with the rest looked up from reference TRBV19 and TRBJ1-2, is DGGITQSPKYLFRKEGQNVTLSCEQNLNHDAMYWYRQDPGQGLRLIYYSQIVNDFQKGDIAEGYSVSREKKESFPLTVTSAQKNPTAFYLCASKGREDGYTFGSGTRLTVV.

Only one count was recorded for this clone. The chain joins TRBV19 to TRBJ1-2; D remains unclear. CDR3 size: 16 residues. V lost 2 bases and J 2 bases, leaving 15 bases between the germline ends. Germline CDR1 is LNHDA and CDR2 is SQIVND (reference sequence). This chain's CDR3 is CASSIRIGNTNYGYTF. In nucleotides, the CDR3 is TGTGCCAGTAGTATACGAATAGGGAATACGAACTATGGCTACACCTTC.

This clone showed up just once. This rearrangement joins TRBV5-1 to TRBJ1-2; tentative D call: TRBD1 (6 bases). Between the trimmed V and J ends, which lost 4 bases and 4 bases, there was a span of 14 bases. Germline values: CDR1 SGHRS, CDR2 YFSETQ. The CDR3 has 14 residues. CDR3 sequence: CASSLAGAGYGYTF. Written as DNA, the CDR3 is TGCGCCAGCAGCCTAGCAGGGGCGGGCTATGGCTACACCTTC.